This TCR beta chain was captured by sequencing in a study of cytomegalovirus exposure and HLA in healthy donors. Overall study context: Of fewer than 450 genotyped donors, roughly 80% clustered with self-reported Caucasian donors.

Donors in the study were healthy people who gave bone marrow. CDR3 length equals 12 residues. Per the germline V gene, CDR1 is SQVTM and CDR2 is ANQGSEA. V lost 7 bases and J lost 6, with 12 bases in between. It was with 60 Vbeta and 13 Jbeta primers that the PCR ran. The data were produced by immunoSEQ multiplex PCR, yet TCRdb's version contains in-frame clones alone and is incomplete. The table includes under 150,000 clones, approximately 78% detected once. Sequencing was performed on PBMCs. The TCR sequence derives from a woman aged 50 to 60 in good health and CMV-seropositive. The V gene is TRBV29-1, the J gene TRBJ1-4; D unresolved. The CDR3 sequence is CSGRDIDEKLFF. The CDR3 region has the DNA TGCAGCGGTCGGGATATCGATGAAAAACTGTTTTTT.